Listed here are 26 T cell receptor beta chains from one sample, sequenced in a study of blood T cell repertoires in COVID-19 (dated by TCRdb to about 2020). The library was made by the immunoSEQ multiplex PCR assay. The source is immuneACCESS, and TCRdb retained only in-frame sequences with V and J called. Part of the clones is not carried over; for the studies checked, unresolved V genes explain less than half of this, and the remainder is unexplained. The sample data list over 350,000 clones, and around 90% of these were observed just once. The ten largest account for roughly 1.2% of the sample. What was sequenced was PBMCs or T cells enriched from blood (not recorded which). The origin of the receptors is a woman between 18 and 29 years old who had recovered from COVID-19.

CDR3 sequence: CSAEGGKETGELFF. CDR3 nucleotides: TGCAGCGCCGAAGGGGGAAAGGAAACCGGGGAGCTGTTTTTT. This sequence joins TRBV29-1 and TRBJ2-2; the D gene is possibly TRBD1 (6 bases). The germline V and J ends were trimmed by 7 bases and 5 bases, with 17 bases remaining between them. CDR3 length: 14 amino acids. Germline-derived CDR1 and CDR2 are SQVTM and ANQGSEA.

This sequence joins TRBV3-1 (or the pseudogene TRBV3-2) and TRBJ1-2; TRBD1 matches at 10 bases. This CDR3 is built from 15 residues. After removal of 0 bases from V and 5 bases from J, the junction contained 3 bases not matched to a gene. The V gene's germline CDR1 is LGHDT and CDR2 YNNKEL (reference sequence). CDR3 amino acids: CASSQEDRGRYGYTF. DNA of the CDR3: TGTGCCAGCAGCCAAGAAGACAGGGGGCGGTATGGCTACACCTTC.

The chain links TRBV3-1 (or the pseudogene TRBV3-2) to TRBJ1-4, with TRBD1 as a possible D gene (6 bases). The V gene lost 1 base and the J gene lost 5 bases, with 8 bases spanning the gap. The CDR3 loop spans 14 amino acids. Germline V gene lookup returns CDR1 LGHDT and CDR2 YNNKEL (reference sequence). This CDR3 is CASSQVTGNEKLFF. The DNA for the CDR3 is TGTGCCAGCAGCCAAGTCACAGGGAATGAAAAACTGTTTTTT.

CDR3 amino acids: CASSVEGEGEAFF. CDR3 DNA: TGTGCCAGCAGCGTAGAAGGGGAGGGTGAAGCTTTCTTT. The chain joins TRBV9 to TRBJ1-1; the D gene is possibly TRBD1 (5 bases). Looked up from germline, CDR1 is SGDLS and CDR2 is YYNGEE. The V end lost 0 bases, the J end lost 7 bases, and 10 bases lay between the germline ends. The CDR3 runs 13 residues.

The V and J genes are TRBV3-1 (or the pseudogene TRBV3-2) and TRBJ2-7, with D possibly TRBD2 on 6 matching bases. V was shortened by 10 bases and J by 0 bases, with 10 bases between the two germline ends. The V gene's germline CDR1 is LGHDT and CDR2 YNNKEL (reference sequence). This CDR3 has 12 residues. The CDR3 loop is CATGGSSYEQYF. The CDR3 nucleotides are TGTGCCACCGGGGGAAGCTCCTACGAGCAGTACTTC.

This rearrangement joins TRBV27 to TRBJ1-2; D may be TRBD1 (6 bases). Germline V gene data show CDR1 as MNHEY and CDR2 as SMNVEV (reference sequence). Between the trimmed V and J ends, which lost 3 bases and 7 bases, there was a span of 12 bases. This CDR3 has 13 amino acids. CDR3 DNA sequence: TGTGCCAGCAGTTTGTCAGGGGTTTCTGGCTACACCTTC. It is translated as CASSLSGVSGYTF.

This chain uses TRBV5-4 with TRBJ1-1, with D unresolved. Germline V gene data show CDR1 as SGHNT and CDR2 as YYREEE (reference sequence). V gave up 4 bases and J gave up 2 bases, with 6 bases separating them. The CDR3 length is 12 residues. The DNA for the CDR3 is TGTGCCAGCAGCAACTTCAACACTGAAGCTTTCTTT. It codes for CASSNFNTEAFF.

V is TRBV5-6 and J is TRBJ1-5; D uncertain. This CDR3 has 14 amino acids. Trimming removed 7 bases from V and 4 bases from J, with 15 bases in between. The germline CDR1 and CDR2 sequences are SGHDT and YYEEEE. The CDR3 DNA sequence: TGTGCCAGCGAGACTAGGGTAAGGAATCAGCCCCAGCATTTT. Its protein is CASETRVRNQPQHF.

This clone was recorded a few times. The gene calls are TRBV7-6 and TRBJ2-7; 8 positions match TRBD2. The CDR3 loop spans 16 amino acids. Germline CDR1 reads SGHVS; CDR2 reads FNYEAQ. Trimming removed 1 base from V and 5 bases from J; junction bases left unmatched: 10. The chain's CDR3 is CASSLESGRGGDEQYF. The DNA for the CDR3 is TGTGCCAGCAGCTTAGAGTCCGGGAGGGGCGGCGACGAGCAGTACTTC.

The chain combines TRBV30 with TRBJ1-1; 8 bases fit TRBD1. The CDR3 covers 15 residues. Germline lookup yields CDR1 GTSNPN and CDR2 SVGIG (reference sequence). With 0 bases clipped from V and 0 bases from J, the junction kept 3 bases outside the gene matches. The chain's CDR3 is CAWSVTDRVNTEAFF. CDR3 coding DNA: TGTGCCTGGAGTGTAACGGACAGGGTGAACACTGAAGCTTTCTTT.

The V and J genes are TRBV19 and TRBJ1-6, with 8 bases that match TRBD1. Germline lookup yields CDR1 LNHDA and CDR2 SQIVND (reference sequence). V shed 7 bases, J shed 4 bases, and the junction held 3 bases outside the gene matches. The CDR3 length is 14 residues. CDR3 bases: TGTGCCAGTAAAGACAGGGGATATAATTCACCCCTCCACTTT. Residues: CASKDRGYNSPLHF.

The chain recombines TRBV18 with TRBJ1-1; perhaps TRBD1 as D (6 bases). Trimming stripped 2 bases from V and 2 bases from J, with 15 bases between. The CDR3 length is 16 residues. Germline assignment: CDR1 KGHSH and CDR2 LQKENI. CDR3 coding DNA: TGTGCCAGCTCACCAACCGAGGCAGGGGTCAACACTGAAGCTTTCTTT. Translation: CASSPTEAGVNTEAFF.

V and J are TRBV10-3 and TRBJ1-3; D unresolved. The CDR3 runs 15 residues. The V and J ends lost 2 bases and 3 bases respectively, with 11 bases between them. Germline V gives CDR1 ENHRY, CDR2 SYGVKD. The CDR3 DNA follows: TGTGCCATCAGTGAGAACATAATGGTTGGAAACACCATATATTTT. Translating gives CAISENIMVGNTIYF.

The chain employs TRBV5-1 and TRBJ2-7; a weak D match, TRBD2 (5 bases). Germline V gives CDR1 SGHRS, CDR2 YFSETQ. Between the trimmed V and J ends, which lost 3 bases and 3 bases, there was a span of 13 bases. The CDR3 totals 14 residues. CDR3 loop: CASSSDPDFYEQYF. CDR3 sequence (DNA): TGCGCCAGCAGCTCCGACCCGGACTTCTACGAGCAGTACTTC.

In nucleotides, the CDR3 is TGTGCCAGCAGCTCAGAGGCGGGAGGAACTAGCCTAAACGAGCAGTACTTC. Translating gives CASSSEAGGTSLNEQYF. The gene calls are TRBV7-2 and TRBJ2-7, with 8 bases identical to TRBD2. This CDR3 has 17 amino acids. CDR1 is SGHTA and CDR2 is FQGNSA in the germline V gene. V lost 4 bases and J lost 5; bases outside the gene matches: 16.

The CDR3 protein is CSVGTSWADTQYF. For the CDR3, the DNA is TGCAGCGTTGGGACTAGTTGGGCAGATACGCAGTATTTT. This chain joins TRBV29-1 and TRBJ2-3; 7 bases map to TRBD2. Trimming at V came to 4 bases and at J to 4 bases, leaving 5 bases not matched to a gene. From germline, CDR1 is SQVTM and CDR2 ANQGSEA. This CDR3 contains 13 residues.

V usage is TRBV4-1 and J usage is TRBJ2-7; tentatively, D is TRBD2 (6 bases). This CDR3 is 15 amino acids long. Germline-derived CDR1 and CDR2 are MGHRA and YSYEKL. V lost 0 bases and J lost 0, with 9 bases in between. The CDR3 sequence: CASSQERDFSYEQYF. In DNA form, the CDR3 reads TGCGCCAGCAGCCAAGAGAGGGACTTCTCCTACGAGCAGTACTTC.

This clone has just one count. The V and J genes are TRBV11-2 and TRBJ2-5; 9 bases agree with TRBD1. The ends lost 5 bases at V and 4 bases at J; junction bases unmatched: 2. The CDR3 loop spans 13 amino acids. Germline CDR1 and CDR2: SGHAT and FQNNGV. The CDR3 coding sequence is TGTGCCAGCAGCAGGGACAGGGCAGAGACCCAGTACTTC. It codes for CASSRDRAETQYF.

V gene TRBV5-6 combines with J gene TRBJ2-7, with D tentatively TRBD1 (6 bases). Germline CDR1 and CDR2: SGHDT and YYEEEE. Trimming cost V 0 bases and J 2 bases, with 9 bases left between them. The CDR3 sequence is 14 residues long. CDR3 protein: CASSLGGRPYEQYF. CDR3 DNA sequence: TGTGCCAGCAGCTTGGGGGGGCGCCCCTACGAGCAGTACTTC.

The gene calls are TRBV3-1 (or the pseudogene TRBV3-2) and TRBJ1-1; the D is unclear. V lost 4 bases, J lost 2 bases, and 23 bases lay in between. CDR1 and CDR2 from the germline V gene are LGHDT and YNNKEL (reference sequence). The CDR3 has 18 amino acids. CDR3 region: CASSPTLPRSRENTEAFF. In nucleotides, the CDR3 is TGTGCCAGCAGCCCCACCCTGCCGCGGTCTCGAGAAAACACTGAAGCTTTCTTT.

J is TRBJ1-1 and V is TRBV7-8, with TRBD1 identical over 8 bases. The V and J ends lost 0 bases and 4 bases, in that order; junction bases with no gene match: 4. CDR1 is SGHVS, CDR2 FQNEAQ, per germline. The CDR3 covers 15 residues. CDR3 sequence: CASSLAGQGGTEAFF. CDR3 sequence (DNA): TGTGCCAGCAGCTTAGCCGGACAGGGTGGCACTGAAGCTTTCTTT.

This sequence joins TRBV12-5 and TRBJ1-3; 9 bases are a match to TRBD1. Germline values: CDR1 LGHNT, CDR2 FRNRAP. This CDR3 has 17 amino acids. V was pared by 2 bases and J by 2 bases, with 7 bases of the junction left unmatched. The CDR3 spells CASGLLRQGEPGNTIYF. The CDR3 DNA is TGTGCTAGTGGTTTGTTGCGACAGGGGGAGCCTGGAAACACCATATATTTT.

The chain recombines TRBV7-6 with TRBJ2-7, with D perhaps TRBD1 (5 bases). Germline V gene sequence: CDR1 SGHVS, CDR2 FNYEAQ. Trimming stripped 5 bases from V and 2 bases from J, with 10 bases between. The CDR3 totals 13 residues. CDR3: CASSMTETYEQYF. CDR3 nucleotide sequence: TGTGCCAGCAGCATGACAGAAACCTACGAGCAGTACTTC.

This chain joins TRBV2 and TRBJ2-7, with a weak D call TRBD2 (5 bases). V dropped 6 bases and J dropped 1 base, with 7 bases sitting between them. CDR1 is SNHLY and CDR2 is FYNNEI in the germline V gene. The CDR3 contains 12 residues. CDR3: CASSGNSYEQYF. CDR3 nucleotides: TGTGCCAGCAGCGGGAATTCCTACGAGCAGTACTTC. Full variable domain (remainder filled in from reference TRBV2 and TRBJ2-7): EPEVTQTPSHQVTQMGQEVILRCVPISNHLYFYWYRQILGQKVEFLVSFYNNEISEKSEIFDDQFSVERPDGSNFTLKIRSTKLEDSAMYFCASSGNSYEQYFGPGTRLTVT.

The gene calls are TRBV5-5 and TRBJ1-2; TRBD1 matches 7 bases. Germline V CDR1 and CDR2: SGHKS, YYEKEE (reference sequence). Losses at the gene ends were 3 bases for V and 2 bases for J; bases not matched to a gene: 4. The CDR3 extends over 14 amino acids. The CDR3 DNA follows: TGTGCCAGCAGCTCCGAGACAGGGAACTATGGCTACACCTTC. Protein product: CASSSETGNYGYTF. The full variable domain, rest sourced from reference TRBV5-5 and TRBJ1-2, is DAGVTQSPTHLIKTRGQQVTLRCSPISGHKSVSWYQQVLGQGPQFIFQYYEKEERGRGNFPDRFSARQFPNYSSELNVNALLLGDSALYLCASSSETGNYGYTFGSGTRLTVV.

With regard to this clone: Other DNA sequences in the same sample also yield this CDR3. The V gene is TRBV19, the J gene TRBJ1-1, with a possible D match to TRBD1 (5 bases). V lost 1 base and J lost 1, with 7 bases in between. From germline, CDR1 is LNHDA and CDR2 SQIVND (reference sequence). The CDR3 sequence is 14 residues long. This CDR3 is CASSIGGKNTEAFF. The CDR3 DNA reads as TGTGCCAGTAGTATAGGGGGCAAGAACACTGAAGCTTTCTTT.